The next 30 T cell receptor beta chains were all read from a single sample in a study of blood T cell repertoires in COVID-19. Clones were read by immunoSEQ multiplex PCR, and TCRdb kept only the in-frame ones, dropping some. This sample has some 330,000 clones; roughly 90% occur once, and the top ten carry about 18%. Sequenced sample: PBMCs or T cells enriched from blood (not recorded which). Receptors were obtained from a woman in her twenties or thirties who had recovered from COVID-19.

The rearrangement joins TRBV7-2 to TRBJ1-5; the D gene is possibly TRBD1 (5 bases). The CDR3 covers 16 residues. CDR1 and CDR2 (germline): SGHTA, FQGNSA. V shed 0 bases and J shed 4 bases, with 13 bases lying between them. CDR3 region: CASSLAPGVRNQPQHF. CDR3 coding DNA: TGTGCCAGCAGCTTAGCCCCGGGGGTACGGAATCAGCCCCAGCATTTT.

The rearrangement links TRBV28 to TRBJ1-1, with D possibly being TRBD1 (5 bases). The CDR3 is 15 amino acids. Trimming pared 6 bases from V and 2 bases from J, leaving 16 bases between. From germline, CDR1 is MDHEN and CDR2 SYDVKM. The CDR3 sequence: CASSSRQKPNTEAFF. The CDR3 nucleotides read TGTGCCAGCAGCTCCCGACAGAAACCTAACACTGAAGCTTTCTTT. The variable domain in full, with the rest retrieved from reference TRBV28 and TRBJ1-1, is DVKVTQSSRYLVKRTGEKVFLECVQDMDHENMFWYRQDPGLGLRLIYFSYDVKMKEKGDIPEGYSVSREKKERFSLILESASTNQTSMYLCASSSRQKPNTEAFFGQGTRLTVV.

This chain joins TRBV5-5 and TRBJ2-2, with D hard to call. The length of the CDR3 is 15 residues. Germline CDR1 SGHKS, CDR2 YYEKEE (reference sequence). Trimming cost V 0 bases and J 2 bases, with 8 bases left between them. The chain's CDR3 is CASSLAWLNTGELFF. The CDR3 DNA sequence: TGTGCCAGCAGCTTGGCTTGGCTTAACACCGGGGAGCTGTTTTTT.

The rearrangement joins TRBV7-3 to TRBJ2-4; 7 bases fit TRBD2. V was clipped by 6 bases and J by 0 bases; unmatched bases: 8. Germline V gene lookup returns CDR1 SGHTA and CDR2 FQGTGA. The CDR3 covers 16 residues. CDR3 sequence (DNA): TGTGCCAGCAGTCCTAGCGGTCCAGTAGCCAAAAACATTCAGTACTTC. Its translation is CASSPSGPVAKNIQYF.

This chain uses TRBV3-1 (or the pseudogene TRBV3-2) with TRBJ2-3, with 10 bases identical to TRBD2. Per the germline V gene, CDR1 is LGHDT and CDR2 is YNNKEL (reference sequence). J gave up 1 base and V 2 bases, and 3 bases lay outside the gene matches. The CDR3 runs to 16 residues. CDR3 coding DNA: TGTGCCAGCAGCCAATGGACTAGCGGCCGCACAGATACGCAGTATTTT. This sequence encodes CASSQWTSGRTDTQYF.

CDR3 protein: CASSSGWKSDTEAFF. Written as DNA, the CDR3 is TGTGCCAGCAGCTCCGGGTGGAAGTCGGACACTGAAGCTTTCTTT. The gene calls are TRBV7-9 and TRBJ1-1; no definite D call. CDR3 length: 15 amino acids. V was clipped by 4 bases and J by 3 bases, with 15 bases between them. CDR1 is SEHNR and CDR2 is FQNEAQ in the germline V gene (reference sequence). Based on the CDR3 plus reference TRBV7-9 and TRBJ1-1, the full variable domain is DTGVSQNPRHKITKRGQNVTFRCDPISEHNRLYWYRQTLGQGPEFLTYFQNEAQLEKSRLLSDRFSAERPKGSFSTLEIQRTEQGDSAMYLCASSSGWKSDTEAFFGQGTRLTVV.

V and J are TRBV5-4 and TRBJ1-1; weak D call: TRBD1 (5 bases). The CDR3 runs 11 residues. V lost 6 bases and J 5 bases, leaving 8 bases between the germline ends. Germline CDR1 SGHNT, CDR2 YYREEE (reference sequence). CDR3 protein: CASTKGTEAFF. The CDR3 DNA sequence: TGTGCCAGCACTAAGGGGACTGAAGCTTTCTTT. The full variable domain, its missing parts supplied by reference TRBV5-4 and TRBJ1-1, is ETGVTQSPTHLIKTRGQQVTLRCSSQSGHNTVSWYQQALGQGPQFIFQYYREEENGRGNFPPRFSGLQFPNYSSELNVNALELDDSALYLCASTKGTEAFFGQGTRLTVV.

The V call is TRBV7-2, the J call TRBJ1-2; D is possibly TRBD1 (5 bases). The CDR3 extends over 15 amino acids. CDR1 and CDR2 from the germline V gene are SGHTA and FQGNSA. V shed 5 bases and J shed 6 bases, with 19 bases lying between them. CDR3 DNA sequence: TGTGCCAGCAGCGAGACAGAGCGCCACGTCAATGGCTACACCTTC. It codes for CASSETERHVNGYTF.

J is TRBJ1-5 and V is TRBV6-2 or TRBV6-3; D remains ambiguous. Trimming stripped 5 bases from V and 7 bases from J, with 18 bases between. The CDR3 is 15 residues long. Germline values: CDR1 MNHEY, CDR2 SVGEGT. CDR3 DNA: TGTGCCAGCAGTGCAACAAGGACCTCGGGACAGCCCCAGCATTTT. Amino acids: CASSATRTSGQPQHF.

The chain employs TRBV25-1 and TRBJ1-4, with 9 nucleotides matching TRBD1. V shed 6 bases and J 7 bases; nucleotides not matched to a gene: 3. The CDR3 is 13 amino acids. Per the germline V gene, CDR1 is MGHDK and CDR2 is SYGVNS. DNA for the CDR3: TGTGCCAGCAGACAGGGGGCGTTTGAAAAACTGTTTTTT. Encoded protein: CASRQGAFEKLFF.

This sequence joins TRBV6-5 and TRBJ1-1; 7 bases match TRBD1. With V trimmed by 7 bases and J by 7 bases, 6 bases remained unmatched. This CDR3 region has 12 residues. CDR1 and CDR2 from the germline V gene are MNHEY and SVGAGI. The CDR3 sequence: CASTGQENEAFF. In DNA form, the CDR3 reads TGTGCCAGCACCGGACAGGAAAATGAAGCTTTCTTT.

This clone is a singleton in its sample. The chain uses TRBV9 and TRBJ2-7; 8 bases line up with TRBD2. Germline V gene data show CDR1 as SGDLS and CDR2 as YYNGEE. This CDR3 spans 15 amino acids. V shed 5 bases, J shed 3 bases, and the junction held 10 bases outside the gene matches. The CDR3 loop is CASRTERGTNYEQYF. The DNA for the CDR3 is TGTGCCAGCAGAACTGAGCGGGGGACTAACTACGAGCAGTACTTC.

This clone appeared once. V usage is TRBV4-3 and J usage is TRBJ2-1; 7 nucleotides agree with TRBD2. J lost 5 bases, V lost 1 base, and 5 bases had no gene match. The CDR3 is 15 amino acids. Per the germline V gene, CDR1 is LGHNA and CDR2 is YSLEER. The CDR3 DNA follows: TGCGCCAGCAGCCAAGGGACTAGGAACCACAATGAGCAGTTCTTC. Its protein product is CASSQGTRNHNEQFF.

Worth noting for this clone: Distinct nucleotide sequences in the sample also encode this CDR3. The J gene is TRBJ2-7, the V gene TRBV6-5; no clear D. CDR1 is MNHEY and CDR2 is SVGAGI in the germline V gene. Trimming pared 0 bases from V and 3 bases from J, leaving 9 bases between. This CDR3 contains 14 residues. CDR3 in DNA: TGTGCCAGCAGTTACTCCGGCGGCATCTACGAGCAGTACTTC. This sequence encodes CASSYSGGIYEQYF.

The V call is TRBV5-5, the J call TRBJ1-1; D ambiguous. The CDR3 is 13 amino acids. CDR1 is SGHKS, CDR2 YYEKEE, per germline (reference sequence). The germline V and J ends were trimmed by 5 bases and 3 bases, with 11 bases remaining between them. Here the CDR3 reads CASSFQRYTEAFF. Here the CDR3 DNA reads TGTGCCAGCAGTTTTCAGCGGTACACTGAAGCTTTCTTT.

The rearrangement uses TRBV11-3 and TRBJ2-1, with D possibly TRBD2 on 6 matching bases. The length of the CDR3 is 14 residues. The germline gives CDR1 SGHNT, CDR2 YENEEA. Trimming stripped 5 bases from V and 1 base from J, with 9 bases between. In nucleotides, the CDR3 is TGTGCCAGCAGCCCCGGGAGTTCCTACAATGAGCAGTTCTTC. It encodes CASSPGSSYNEQFF. Based on the CDR3 plus reference TRBV11-3 and TRBJ2-1, the full variable domain is EAGVVQSPRYKIIEKKQPVAFWCNPISGHNTLYWYLQNLGQGPELLIRYENEEAVDDSQLPKDRFSAERLKGVDSTLKIQPAELGDSAVYLCASSPGSSYNEQFFGPGTRLTVL.

Concerning this clone: The sample holds other DNA sequences that translate to the same CDR3. The chain links TRBV28 to TRBJ2-1; D remains ambiguous. Germline V gene data show CDR1 as MDHEN and CDR2 as SYDVKM. Trimming cost V 6 bases and J 1 base, with 7 bases left between them. This CDR3 has 13 residues. CDR3 in amino acids: CASSPRSYNEQFF. The CDR3, as DNA: TGTGCCAGCAGCCCCCGGTCCTACAATGAGCAGTTCTTC.

The CDR3 protein is CASSYGQGNSPLHF. The DNA of the CDR3 is TGTGCCAGCAGCTATGGACAGGGGAATTCACCCCTCCACTTT. This chain uses TRBV7-9 with TRBJ1-6; the match to TRBD1 covers 9 bases. The CDR3 covers 14 residues. The V and J ends lost 4 bases and 7 bases, in that order; junction bases with no gene match: 2. Germline V gene data show CDR1 as SEHNR and CDR2 as FQNEAQ (reference sequence).

In this sample, this clone turned up once. The genes are TRBV6-5 and TRBJ2-3; D remains unclear. Per germline, CDR1 MNHEY and CDR2 SVGAGI. V lost 5 bases and J lost 3, with 9 bases in between. This CDR3 comprises 13 residues. The CDR3 sequence: CASSRVPTDTQYF. The DNA for the CDR3 is TGTGCCAGCAGTCGCGTACCTACAGATACGCAGTATTTT.

The chain couples TRBV7-9 to TRBJ1-4, with TRBD1 identical over 7 bases. Trimming took 5 bases from V and 0 from J; bases not matched to a gene: 3. Per germline, CDR1 SEHNR and CDR2 FQNEAQ (reference sequence). This CDR3 comprises 15 residues. Here the CDR3 DNA reads TGTGCCAGCAGCCCTGGGACAGCAACTAATGAAAAACTGTTTTTT. Translation gives CASSPGTATNEKLFF.

The gene calls are TRBV9 and TRBJ2-5, with 7 positions matching TRBD2. CDR1 and CDR2 (germline): SGDLS, YYNGEE. V lost 0 bases to trimming and J lost 2 bases; unmatched junction nucleotides: 10. The CDR3 has 17 residues. CDR3 region: CASSVAPRGGGQETQYF. The CDR3 DNA is TGTGCCAGCAGCGTAGCCCCCCGTGGGGGGGGGCAAGAGACCCAGTACTTC.

This clone was observed a few times. J is TRBJ1-4 and V is TRBV7-3; 7 positions agree with TRBD1. V was pared by 2 bases and J by 3 bases, with 9 bases of the junction left unmatched. Germline CDR1 reads SGHTA; CDR2 reads FQGTGA. This CDR3 region has 17 residues. CDR3 loop: CASSLGASGGANEKLFF. CDR3 nucleotides: TGTGCCAGCAGCTTAGGGGCCTCAGGGGGAGCTAATGAAAAACTGTTTTTT.

This clone was recorded only once. The rearrangement links TRBV4-3 to TRBJ2-3; 8 nucleotides match TRBD2. The V gene end was trimmed by 1 base and the J gene end by 6 bases; junction bases not matched to a gene: 3. The CDR3 is made up of 14 amino acids. Germline CDR1 is LGHNA and CDR2 is YSLEER. The CDR3 reads CASSQGGGTDTQYF. The CDR3 DNA sequence: TGCGCCAGCAGCCAAGGCGGGGGGACGGATACGCAGTATTTT.

This chain joins TRBV19 and TRBJ2-3; TRBD2 aligns across 8 bases. CDR1 and CDR2 (germline): LNHDA, SQIVND (reference sequence). V lost 7 bases and J lost 5; bases outside the gene matches: 8. CDR3 length: 14 residues. The CDR3 reads CASMDGGAGDTQYF. CDR3 coding DNA: TGTGCCAGTATGGACGGGGGGGCTGGAGATACGCAGTATTTT.

The V and J genes are TRBV3-1 (or the pseudogene TRBV3-2) and TRBJ2-1, with TRBD2 matching 8 bases. V lost 0 bases and J lost 5; bases outside the gene matches: 9. There are 17 residues in the CDR3. CDR1 and CDR2 from the germline V gene are LGHDT and YNNKEL (reference sequence). The CDR3 protein is CASSQDPRAGVNNEQFF. The CDR3 nucleotides read TGTGCCAGCAGCCAAGATCCACGAGCGGGAGTTAACAATGAGCAGTTCTTC.

The rearrangement uses TRBV11-2 and TRBJ2-7; 15 nucleotides line up with TRBD2. V shed 5 bases, J shed 1 base, and the junction held 3 bases outside the gene matches. Germline CDR1 SGHAT, CDR2 FQNNGV. This CDR3 region has 16 residues. DNA for the CDR3: TGTGCCAGCAGCCCAGGACTAGCGGGAGGGTCCTACGAGCAGTACTTC. It encodes CASSPGLAGGSYEQYF.

This clone was recorded a few times. This chain links TRBV10-1 with TRBJ2-7; D is perhaps TRBD2 (6 bases). V lost 5 bases to trimming and J lost 0 bases, with 20 bases between them. Germline V gives CDR1 WNHNN, CDR2 SYGVQD (reference sequence). The CDR3 consists of 17 residues. The DNA for the CDR3 is TGCGCCAGCAGTTCCTCGCGGGGCAGGCGACCCTCCTACGAGCAGTACTTC. Amino acids: CASSSSRGRRPSYEQYF.

The genes are TRBV30 and TRBJ2-2; 9 nucleotides align to TRBD2. Per germline, CDR1 GTSNPN and CDR2 SVGIG (reference sequence). The CDR3 is 15 amino acids. J was trimmed by 5 bases and V by 4 bases; bases with no gene match: 8. CDR3 sequence: CAWTARGGETGELFF. CDR3 sequence (DNA): TGTGCCTGGACCGCGCGGGGGGGCGAGACCGGGGAGCTGTTTTTT.

J is TRBJ2-1 and V is TRBV11-2; D may be TRBD2 (7 bases). This CDR3 comprises 15 residues. V was trimmed by 1 base and J by 9 bases, leaving 16 bases between them. Germline assignment: CDR1 SGHAT and CDR2 FQNNGV. For the CDR3, the DNA is TGTGCCAGCAGCTTAGTCGCAGGGGAGGGGGGTGAGCAGTTCTTC. Protein product: CASSLVAGEGGEQFF. The full variable domain, in which reference TRBV11-2 and TRBJ2-1 provide the parts outside the CDR3, is EAGVAQSPRYKIIEKRQSVAFWCNPISGHATLYWYQQILGQGPKLLIQFQNNGVVDDSQLPKDRFSAERLKGVDSTLKIQPAKLEDSAVYLCASSLVAGEGGEQFFGPGTRLTVL.

This chain links TRBV30 with TRBJ2-3; D is ambiguous. V was clipped by 0 bases and J by 6 bases, with 16 bases between them. This CDR3 is built from 15 residues. Germline V gives CDR1 GTSNPN, CDR2 SVGIG (reference sequence). The CDR3 nucleotides are TGTGCCTGGAGTGTACTTGCGATCGGTGCTGATACGCAGTATTTT. Its translation: CAWSVLAIGADTQYF.